The following is a T cell receptor (beta chain) sequence with its context. The antigen it recognizes is unknown. No much larger clone is present one base from it, and per-base qualities are unavailable. The source of the sample is a study of blood T cell repertoires in COVID-19 (dated by TCRdb to the early 2020s). Regarding the research as a whole: Samples covering the acute and convalescent phases of COVID-19 were provided by collaborators in the United States, Italy and Spain. The prospective study material was composed of cDNA or gDNA derived from T cells, B-cell-depleted T cells, or PBMCs. Deeply sampled blood TCRbeta repertoires from subjects exposed to, actively infected with, or recovered from COVID-19 were included in the dataset. The repertoires were released in a freely available public database meant as a resource for research on the immune response to SARS-CoV-2. Samples came from the ongoing ImmuneRACE study (first 160 participants) plus 1,254 subjects from 6 global collaborators. Nearly every sample came with metadata listing a de-identified subject ID, COVID-19 status, age in years and sex. Where available, HLA class I and class II types were taken from metadata supplied by the sample provider and were not determined by assay-based typing. The study at large found these results: The amount of clinical and demographic metadata varied by source and participant and was provided uncurated.

Collaborating institutions collected whole blood in K2EDTA tubes following their own protocols. Collaborator samples were shipped for TCRbeta analysis as frozen whole blood, isolated PBMCs, or DNA extracted from either sample type. The immunoSEQ Assay, a bias-controlled multiplex PCR, was used to amplify TCRbeta CDR3 regions from genomic DNA. On the study's bioinformatics: The number of nucleated cells in each sample was estimated by amplification of reference gene primers within the assay. To quantify the absolute abundance of each unique TCRbeta CDR3 rearrangement, sequence reads were collapsed and filtered. For each sample, productive Simpson clonality was calculated as the square root of Simpson's diversity index over productive rearrangements. As stored in TCRdb, this immuneACCESS dataset retains in-frame rearrangements with V and J assigned. A fraction of the clones does not appear; measured against another copy, unresolved V genes explain less than half of the discrepancy, and the remainder lacks a known reason. V and J calls and clone size are given by that table; D and trimming were obtained from the DNA. This sample gives about 58,000 clones in total; about 84% of them show up just once. The ten top clones hold 4% to 5.5% of the sample.

V is clipped by 5 bases and J by 2 bases, and the sequence between their germline boundaries is 10 bases long. The CDR3 starts with the cysteine, ends with the phenylalanine, and has 12 residues. The DNA shown is the 36-base CDR3, in frame from base 1. Via the germline V gene, CDR1 is SQVTM and CDR2 ANQGSEA. Sequenced material: peripheral blood. The clonotype comes from a man aged 40-55 years with active COVID-19. The receptor chain draws on TRBV29-1 and TRBJ2-7; matching of 6 bases hints at TRBD1 as the D gene. For the CDR3, the sequence is CSVRDNAYEQYF. The bases read TGCAGCGTTAGGGACAACGCCTACGAGCAGTACTTC.